This passage covers 31 T cell receptor beta chains from one sample sequenced in a study of cytomegalovirus exposure and HLA in healthy donors. PCR used 60 Vbeta primers and 13 Jbeta primers. Profiling relied on immunoSEQ multiplex PCR, and the TCRdb table lists in-frame clones only, not all of them. The sample includes hundreds of thousands of clones, 75% to 85% seen only once; the top ten take roughly 2.5%. Specimen: PBMCs. These receptor sequences come from a woman between 55 and 75 years old in good health and CMV-seropositive.

This chain links TRBV5-1 with TRBJ2-5, with a weak D call TRBD2 (5 bases). This CDR3 spans 15 amino acids. The V end lost 5 bases, the J end lost 6 bases, and 20 bases lay between the germline ends. Germline CDR1 is SGHRS and CDR2 is YFSETQ. As DNA, the CDR3 is TGCGCCAGCAGTCAAAGCACAGCGGTCAGTCAGACCCAGTACTTC. Translating it yields CASSQSTAVSQTQYF.

The chain carries TRBV6-1 and TRBJ1-1; D gene unclear. CDR3 length: 14 amino acids. CDR1 is MNHNS and CDR2 is SASEGT in the germline V gene. V lost 7 bases, J lost 2 bases, and 14 bases lay in between. CDR3 protein: CASTPARVNTEAFF. The CDR3 DNA sequence: TGTGCCAGCACCCCAGCGAGGGTTAACACTGAAGCTTTCTTT.

This clone was seen a handful of times. This chain connects TRBV6-5 to TRBJ2-7; 8 nucleotides line up with TRBD2. The CDR3 extends over 15 amino acids. V gave up 5 bases and J gave up 5 bases; unmatched junction bases: 11. Germline CDR1 and CDR2: MNHEY and SVGAGI. Written as DNA, the CDR3 is TGTGCCAGCAGTGGTACGGGGGGGAGGCGCAACGAGCAGTACTTC. It yields the protein CASSGTGGRRNEQYF.

The sample holds a few counts of this clone. V gene TRBV11-2 combines with J gene TRBJ1-3; 12 bases match TRBD1. The CDR3 runs 17 residues. Germline values: CDR1 SGHAT, CDR2 FQNNGV. Trimming took 4 bases from V and 3 from J; bases not matched to a gene: 7. CDR3 region: CASSSWGQGAFGNTIYF. The CDR3 DNA reads TGTGCCAGCAGCTCTTGGGGACAGGGGGCTTTTGGAAACACCATATATTTT.

The chain recombines TRBV11-3 with TRBJ2-1, with 11 bases fitting TRBD2. The CDR3 totals 18 residues. The germline CDR1 and CDR2 sequences are SGHNT and YENEEA. The V segment lost 7 bases and the J segment 3 bases; nucleotides outside the gene matches: 14. The CDR3 is CASTARGETSGSYNEQFF. CDR3 sequence (DNA): TGTGCCAGCACGGCGAGAGGGGAAACTAGCGGGAGCTACAATGAGCAGTTCTTC.

The chain has TRBV5-5 and TRBJ1-2; no reliable D call. V was cut by 2 bases and J by 2 bases, with 10 bases left in between. CDR1 is SGHKS and CDR2 is YYEKEE in the germline V gene (reference sequence). The CDR3 runs 14 residues. CDR3 residues: CASSFEGKNYGYTF. The CDR3 DNA reads TGTGCCAGCAGCTTCGAGGGAAAAAACTATGGCTACACCTTC.

This chain joins TRBV30 and TRBJ2-1; TRBD2 agrees at 10 bases. V dropped 3 bases and J dropped 5; count of bases not matched to a gene: 7. This CDR3 has 15 amino acids. Germline CDR1 is GTSNPN and CDR2 is SVGIG (reference sequence). CDR3 coding DNA: TGTGCCTGGAGAGGAACTAGCGGGACCCACAATGAGCAGTTCTTC. This encodes CAWRGTSGTHNEQFF.

The V call is TRBV5-4, the J call TRBJ2-3; D might be TRBD2 (5 bases). The V gene lost 2 bases and the J gene lost 3 bases, with 16 bases spanning the gap. CDR3 size: 16 residues. The germline V gene has CDR1 SGHNT and CDR2 YYREEE (reference sequence). In DNA form, the CDR3 reads TGTGCCAGCAGCTTTAAGACCGGAGGTTGGACAGATACGCAGTATTTT. Protein product: CASSFKTGGWTDTQYF.

This chain connects TRBV11-2 to TRBJ2-7; TRBD2 matches 8 bases. Germline V gives CDR1 SGHAT, CDR2 FQNNGV. The V segment lost 0 bases and the J segment 3 bases; nucleotides outside the gene matches: 10. The CDR3 covers 17 residues. The CDR3 bases are TGTGCCAGCAGCTTAGATGGGCTAGCGGGCCTCTACTACGAGCAGTACTTC. Encoded protein: CASSLDGLAGLYYEQYF.

The chain recombines TRBV5-1 with TRBJ2-3, with 11 bases aligning to TRBD2. V dropped 3 bases and J dropped 0; count of bases not matched to a gene: 0. The CDR3 length is 15 residues. CDR1 is SGHRS and CDR2 is YFSETQ in the germline V gene. CDR3 sequence reads: CASSWTSGSTDTQYF. CDR3 DNA: TGCGCCAGCAGCTGGACTAGCGGGAGCACAGATACGCAGTATTTT.

Worth noting for this clone: Germline is not matched at one junction end, which may reflect a read error. The sample has other DNA sequences that encode this CDR3 too. This chain uses TRBV6-1 with TRBJ1-2; tentatively, D is TRBD1 (6 bases). This CDR3 has 13 residues. Germline V gene lookup returns CDR1 MNHNS and CDR2 SASEGT. The CDR3 nucleotides read TGTGCCGGCTCAGGGGAACCCAACTATGGCTACACCTTT. Residues: CAGSGEPNYGYTF.

The gene calls are TRBV14 and TRBJ1-1; 9 bases align to TRBD1. With V trimmed by 3 bases and J by 3 bases, 8 bases remained unmatched. The CDR3 loop spans 16 amino acids. CDR1 and CDR2 from the germline V gene are SGHDN and FVKESK. CDR3 bases: TGTGCCAGCAGCCAGTGGGGAACAGGGGGCCACACTGAAGCTTTCTTT. Translation: CASSQWGTGGHTEAFF. Filled out from reference TRBV14 and TRBJ1-1, the complete variable domain reads EAGVTQFPSHSVIEKGQTVTLRCDPISGHDNLYWYRRVMGKEIKFLLHFVKESKQDESGMPNNRFLAERTGGTYSTLKVQPAELEDSGVYFCASSQWGTGGHTEAFFGQGTRLTVV.

This clone was found once. The J gene is TRBJ2-5, the V gene TRBV29-1; 8 bases line up with TRBD2. Germline trimming cut 5 bases from V and 1 base from J; bases unmatched to any gene: 12. The CDR3 covers 16 residues. Per the germline V gene, CDR1 is SQVTM and CDR2 is ANQGSEA. For the CDR3, the DNA is TGCAGCGTTTACCGGGGGGGTAGCGGGTTCCAAGAGACCCAGTACTTC. It codes for CSVYRGGSGFQETQYF.

J is TRBJ2-7 and V is TRBV6-5; 7 bases are a match to TRBD1. The germline V gene encodes CDR1 MNHEY and CDR2 SVGAGI. V dropped 2 bases and J dropped 4; count of bases not matched to a gene: 2. The CDR3 spans 13 residues. The CDR3 DNA reads TGTGCCAGCAGTTACGGGGGACAGTACGAGCAGTACTTC. It yields the protein CASSYGGQYEQYF.

V is TRBV4-2 and J is TRBJ2-3; 12 bases align to TRBD2. Germline-derived CDR1 and CDR2 are LGHNA and YNFKEQ. The CDR3 loop spans 17 amino acids. V trimming: 2 bases; J trimming: 0 bases; junction bases outside the gene matches: 3. CDR3 sequence (DNA): TGTGCCAGCAGCCAACAAACTAGCGGGGGGAGCACAGATACGCAGTATTTT. It specifies CASSQQTSGGSTDTQYF.

This clone was detected a few times. The J gene is TRBJ2-6, the V gene TRBV2; possible D gene TRBD1, 5 bases. The CDR3 loop spans 14 amino acids. The V gene lost 6 bases and the J gene lost 2 bases, with 8 bases spanning the gap. The germline gives CDR1 SNHLY, CDR2 FYNNEI. In DNA form, the CDR3 reads TGTGCCAGCAGGTGGGGCACTGGGGCCAACGTCCTGACTTTC. It yields the protein CASRWGTGANVLTF.

The chain couples TRBV6-1 to TRBJ2-7; D remains unclear. V was cut by 0 bases and J by 3 bases, with 18 bases left in between. The germline gives CDR1 MNHNS, CDR2 SASEGT. This CDR3 contains 17 residues. The CDR3 protein is CASSEANNPEAYYEQYF. The CDR3 DNA is TGTGCCAGCAGTGAAGCCAATAACCCAGAGGCTTACTACGAGCAGTACTTC.

V usage is TRBV28 and J usage is TRBJ2-1, with D possibly TRBD2 on 6 matching bases. The CDR3 is 16 amino acids. Trimming removed 0 bases at V and 0 bases at J, with 9 bases between. Germline CDR1 is MDHEN and CDR2 is SYDVKM. The CDR3 DNA is TGTGCCAGCAGTTTATGGGCCGGGGGCTCCTACAATGAGCAGTTCTTC. It translates to CASSLWAGGSYNEQFF.

The V gene is TRBV6-6, the J gene TRBJ2-1, with a weak D call TRBD2 (6 bases). The germline V gene has CDR1 MNHNY and CDR2 SVGAGI (reference sequence). The CDR3 contains 16 residues. The V end was cut by 6 bases, the J end by 6 bases, with 21 bases between. CDR3 in amino acids: CASSQRSVADPNEQFF. The CDR3 nucleotides read TGTGCCAGCAGCCAAAGGTCGGTAGCGGACCCCAATGAGCAGTTCTTC.

About this clone itself: Sequence at one end of the junction differs from germline and may be a read error. The CDR3 loop is CASSIEVASGDQETQYF. CDR3 in DNA: TGTGCCAGTAGTATAGAGGTGGCTAGCGGGGATCAAGAAACCCAGTACTTC. The chain carries TRBV19 and TRBJ2-5; 9 nucleotides align to TRBD2. Germline CDR1 is LNHDA and CDR2 is SQIVND (reference sequence). The CDR3 runs 17 residues.

The V gene is TRBV15, the J gene TRBJ2-6; TRBD1 agrees at 11 bases. Trimming at V came to 1 base and at J to 8 bases, leaving 1 base not matched to a gene. The length of the CDR3 is 15 residues. Germline assignment: CDR1 LNHNV and CDR2 YYDKDF (reference sequence). CDR3 sequence (DNA): TGTGCCACCAGCAGAGGGACAGGGGGCACCAACGTCCTGACTTTC. Residues: CATSRGTGGTNVLTF.

The J gene is TRBJ2-2, the V gene TRBV5-1, with D hard to call. The CDR3 loop spans 15 amino acids. Germline V lookup: CDR1 SGHRS, CDR2 YFSETQ. V was pared by 4 bases and J by 5 bases, with 15 bases between. The CDR3 region is CASSPTGLGTGELFF. The CDR3 DNA reads as TGCGCCAGCAGCCCGACGGGTCTTGGGACCGGGGAGCTGTTTTTT. The full variable domain, rest sourced from reference TRBV5-1 and TRBJ2-2, is KAGVTQTPRYLIKTRGQQVTLSCSPISGHRSVSWYQQTPGQGLQFLFEYFSETQRNKGNFPGRFSGRQFSNSRSEMNVSTLELGDSALYLCASSPTGLGTGELFFGEGSRLTVL.

V gene TRBV11-2 combines with J gene TRBJ1-2; 10 nucleotides align to TRBD1. In germline, CDR1 is SGHAT, CDR2 FQNNGV. This CDR3 region has 19 residues. V was pared by 5 bases and J by 2 bases, with 17 bases of the junction left unmatched. Here the CDR3 reads CASSAIPRDRGLRNYGYTF. For the CDR3, the DNA is TGTGCCAGCAGCGCAATACCCCGGGACAGGGGCCTAAGAAACTATGGCTACACCTTC.

This rearrangement joins TRBV6-1 to TRBJ1-3; D is perhaps TRBD1 (6 bases). This CDR3 is built from 15 residues. Germline-derived CDR1 and CDR2 are MNHNS and SASEGT. V was shortened by 6 bases and J by 2 bases, with 14 bases between the two germline ends. This CDR3 is CASSPTRGTGNTIYF. The CDR3 DNA follows: TGTGCCAGCAGCCCCACCAGGGGAACTGGAAACACCATATATTTT.

The chain employs TRBV10-3 and TRBJ2-3; D is unclear. The V end lost 5 bases, the J end lost 5 bases, and 11 bases lay between the germline ends. CDR1 is ENHRY, CDR2 SYGVKD, per germline. The CDR3 consists of 13 residues. The CDR3 reads CAISRVHEDTQYF. DNA for the CDR3: TGTGCCATCAGTCGGGTTCACGAAGATACGCAGTATTTT.

A single count supports this clone. The rearrangement joins TRBV4-2 to TRBJ1-6, with TRBD1 matching over 9 bases. V lost 2 bases and J lost 6; bases outside the gene matches: 2. Germline V gene lookup returns CDR1 LGHNA and CDR2 YNFKEQ. The CDR3 sequence is 15 residues long. This CDR3 reads CASSQPDRGNSPLHF. In DNA form, the CDR3 reads TGTGCCAGCAGCCAACCGGACAGGGGTAATTCACCCCTCCACTTT.

This clone was counted between two and nine times. V gene TRBV27 combines with J gene TRBJ2-1, with TRBD2 as a possible D gene (7 bases). Deletions cut 6 bases from V and 0 bases from J, with 15 bases between. The CDR3 runs 16 residues. From germline, CDR1 is MNHEY and CDR2 SMNVEV (reference sequence). The DNA for the CDR3 is TGTGCCAGCAGGCAACAGGGACTAAGCTCCTACAATGAGCAGTTCTTC. Translation gives CASRQQGLSSYNEQFF.

The CDR3 protein is CASSEEAGAAGNTIYF. The DNA for the CDR3 is TGTGCCAGCAGTGAAGAGGCGGGCGCAGCTGGAAACACCATATATTTT. The rearrangement joins TRBV2 to TRBJ1-3; D unresolved. The germline V and J ends were trimmed by 1 base and 2 bases, with 12 bases remaining between them. From germline, CDR1 is SNHLY and CDR2 FYNNEI. The CDR3 runs 16 residues.

This clone was recorded once. This chain connects TRBV2 to TRBJ2-3; 7 bases agree with TRBD1. Germline V gives CDR1 SNHLY, CDR2 FYNNEI. The junction had 7 bases not matched to a gene; V was cut back by 4 bases and J by 6 bases. The CDR3 sequence is 14 residues long. The CDR3 bases are TGTGCCAGCAGTGTACAGGGGACCGGCGATACGCAGTATTTT. Encoded protein: CASSVQGTGDTQYF.

V is TRBV7-2 and J is TRBJ2-7; D might be TRBD2 (5 bases). CDR1 and CDR2 from the germline V gene are SGHTA and FQGNSA. There are 15 residues in the CDR3. V lost 1 base and J lost 3, with 13 bases in between. As DNA, the CDR3 is TGTGCCAGCAGCTTAGAACTAGGACGGTACTACGAGCAGTACTTC. Translated, it gives CASSLELGRYYEQYF.

This sequence joins TRBV11-2 and TRBJ2-7; 7 bases map to TRBD1. V lost 5 bases, J lost 5 bases, and 12 bases stayed unmatched. The germline gives CDR1 SGHAT, CDR2 FQNNGV. CDR3 size: 15 residues. The CDR3 reads CASSLIQGPFNEQYF. CDR3 nucleotide sequence: TGTGCCAGCAGCCTGATACAGGGGCCGTTCAACGAGCAGTACTTC.